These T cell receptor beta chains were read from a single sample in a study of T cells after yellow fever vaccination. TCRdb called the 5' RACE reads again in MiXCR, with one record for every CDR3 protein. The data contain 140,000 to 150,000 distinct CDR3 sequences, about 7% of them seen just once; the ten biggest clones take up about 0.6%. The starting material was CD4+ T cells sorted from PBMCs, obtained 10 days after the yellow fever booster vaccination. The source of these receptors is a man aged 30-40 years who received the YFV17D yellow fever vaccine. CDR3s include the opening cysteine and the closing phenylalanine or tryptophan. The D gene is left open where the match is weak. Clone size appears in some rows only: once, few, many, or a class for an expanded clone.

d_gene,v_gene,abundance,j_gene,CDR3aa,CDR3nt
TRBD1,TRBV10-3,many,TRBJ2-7,CAIRTGDSYEQYF,TGTGCCATTCGGACAGGGGATTCCTACGAGCAGTACTTC
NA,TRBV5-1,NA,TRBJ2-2,CASSLTYTGELFF,TGCGCCAGCAGCTTGACTTACACCGGGGAGCTGTTTTTT
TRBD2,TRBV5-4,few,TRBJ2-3,CASSLAGGPADTQYF,TGTGCCAGCAGCTTGGCGGGAGGGCCGGCAGATACGCAGTATTTT
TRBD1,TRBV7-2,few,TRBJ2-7,CASSLVGTGEYF,TGTGCCAGCAGCTTAGTCGGGACAGGGGAGTACTTC
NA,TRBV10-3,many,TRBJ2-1,CAISDVTERTNEQFF,TGTGCCATCAGTGACGTAACGGAGAGAACCAATGAGCAGTTCTTC
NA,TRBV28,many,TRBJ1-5,CASSSLARNQPQHF,TGTGCCAGCAGTTCCCTCGCCCGGAATCAGCCCCAGCATTTT
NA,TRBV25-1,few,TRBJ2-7,CASSDQTTYEQYF,TGTGCCAGCAGTGATCAGACCACCTACGAGCAGTACTTC
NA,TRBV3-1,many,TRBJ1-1,CASSQVGGTEAFF,TGTGCCAGCAGCCAAGTAGGGGGCACTGAAGCTTTCTTT
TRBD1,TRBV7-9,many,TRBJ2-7,CASTLDGTVYEQYF,TGTGCCAGCACCCTAGATGGGACAGTCTACGAGCAGTACTTC
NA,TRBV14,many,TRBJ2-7,CASSHSYEQYF,TGTGCCAGCAGCCACTCCTACGAGCAGTACTTC
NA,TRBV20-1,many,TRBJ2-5,CSAEAGTQETQYF,TGCAGTGCGGAAGCCGGGACCCAAGAGACCCAGTACTTC
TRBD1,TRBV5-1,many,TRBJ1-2,CASSRQGDYGYTF,TGCGCCAGCAGCCGACAGGGTGACTATGGCTACACCTTC
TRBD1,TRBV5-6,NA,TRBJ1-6,CASSRDRVSPLHF,TGTGCCAGCAGCCGGGACAGGGTTTCACCCCTCCACTTT
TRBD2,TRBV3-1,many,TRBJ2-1,CASQRGVSYNEQFF,TGTGCCAGCCAGCGGGGAGTGTCCTACAATGAGCAGTTCTTC
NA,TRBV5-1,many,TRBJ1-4,CASSLDRAEKLFF,TGCGCCAGCAGCTTGGACAGGGCCGAAAAACTGTTTTTT
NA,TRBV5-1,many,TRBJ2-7,CASSSQGTSSYEQYF,TGCGCCAGCAGCTCTCAGGGAACGTCCTCCTACGAGCAGTACTTC
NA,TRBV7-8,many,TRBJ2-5,CASNRVETQYF,TGTGCCAGCAACCGGGTTGAGACCCAGTACTTC
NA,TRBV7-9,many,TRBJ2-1,CASSSVLRYNEQFF,TGTGCCAGCAGCTCGGTTTTAAGGTACAATGAGCAGTTCTTC
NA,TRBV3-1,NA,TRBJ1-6,CASSETGSPLHF,TGTGCCAGCAGCGAAACAGGTTCACCCCTCCACTTT
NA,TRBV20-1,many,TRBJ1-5,CSAILPGGGRSNQPQHF,TGCAGTGCTATTCTTCCCGGGGGGGGCAGGAGCAATCAGCCCCAGCATTTT
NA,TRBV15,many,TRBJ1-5,CATSRDRVGGGNQPQHF,TGTGCCACCAGCAGAGATCGGGTGGGCGGGGGCAATCAGCCCCAGCATTTT
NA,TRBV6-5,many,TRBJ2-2,CASRTGTTTGELFF,TGTGCCAGCAGGACCGGGACCACCACCGGGGAGCTGTTTTTT
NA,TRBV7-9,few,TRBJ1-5,CASSRLGSDQPQHF,TGTGCCAGCAGCCGTTTGGGCTCGGATCAGCCCCAGCATTTT
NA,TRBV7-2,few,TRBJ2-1,CASSFQGSYNEQFF,TGTGCCAGCAGCTTTCAAGGGTCCTACAATGAGCAGTTCTTC
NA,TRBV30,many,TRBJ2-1,CAWSVGTGSLNEQFF,TGTGCCTGGAGTGTAGGAACGGGGTCCCTCAATGAGCAGTTCTTC
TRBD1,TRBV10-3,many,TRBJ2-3,CAIRGTGDTDTQYF,TGTGCCATCAGAGGGACAGGGGACACAGATACGCAGTATTTT
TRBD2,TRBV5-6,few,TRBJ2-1,CASSLLTSGSKYEQFF,TGTGCCAGCAGCTTGCTTACTAGCGGGAGTAAATATGAGCAGTTCTTC
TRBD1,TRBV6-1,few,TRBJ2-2,CASRPSDRVLPGELFF,TGTGCCAGCAGACCTTCCGACAGGGTTCTTCCCGGGGAGCTGTTTTTT
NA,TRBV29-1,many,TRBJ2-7,CSVEGHSEQYF,TGCAGCGTTGAGGGCCACTCAGAGCAGTACTTC
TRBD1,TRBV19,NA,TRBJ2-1,CASSPRTGGSGQFF,TGTGCCAGTAGTCCTCGGACAGGGGGCTCTGGACAGTTCTTC
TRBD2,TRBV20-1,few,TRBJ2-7,CSAYGPGGLEQYF,TGCAGTGCGTATGGCCCGGGGGGTCTCGAGCAGTACTTC
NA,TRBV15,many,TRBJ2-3,CATSREPRGGDTQYF,TGTGCCACCAGCAGAGAACCGAGGGGAGGAGATACGCAGTATTTT
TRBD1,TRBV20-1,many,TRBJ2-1,CSAPARGGLNEQFF,TGCAGTGCACCCGCCAGAGGGGGCCTTAATGAGCAGTTCTTC
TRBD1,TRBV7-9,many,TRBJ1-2,CASSLGTGGAAGYTF,TGTGCCAGCAGCTTAGGAACAGGGGGCGCGGCGGGCTACACCTTC
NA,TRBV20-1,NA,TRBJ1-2,CSARVGDKAYGYTF,TGCAGTGCTAGAGTTGGGGACAAAGCCTATGGCTACACCTTC
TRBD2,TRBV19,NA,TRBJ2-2,CASNPRWGSGRSGELFF,TGTGCCAGTAACCCCAGGTGGGGTAGCGGGAGATCCGGGGAGCTGTTTTTT
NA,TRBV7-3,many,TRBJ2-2,CASSLQQTQGSGELFF,TGTGCCAGCAGCTTACAGCAAACCCAGGGATCCGGGGAGCTGTTTTTT
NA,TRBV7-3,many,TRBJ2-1,CASSPPGVYEQFF,TGTGCCAGCAGCCCCCCGGGAGTCTATGAGCAGTTCTTC
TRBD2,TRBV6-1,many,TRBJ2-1,CASKTGGLSYNEQFF,TGTGCCAGCAAAACGGGGGGGCTATCCTACAATGAGCAGTTCTTC
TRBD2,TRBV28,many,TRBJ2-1,CASSTLRTSVDNEQFF,TGTGCCAGCAGTACACTCCGGACTAGCGTTGACAATGAGCAGTTCTTC